This T cell receptor (beta chain) was found in a study of blood T cell repertoires in COVID-19. Study information: The origin of the acute and convalescent COVID-19 samples was the United States, Italy and Spain. Nucleic acid was either cDNA or gDNA, and it came from T cells, B-cell-depleted T cells, or PBMCs.

In the authors' workflow: For nucleated cells, counts were estimated from reference gene primer amplification. Data came from immunoSEQ multiplex PCR; TCRdb stores just in-frame clones and leaves some out. The V and J calls and clone size were taken over from that table, and D and trimming were inferred from the DNA. The sample has 95,000 to 100,000 clones; around 87% are singletons. Material for sequencing was peripheral blood. The TCR comes from a woman in her 30s with acute or convalescent COVID-19.

The DNA for the CDR3 is TGTGCCAGTAGTTTAACTAGCGGGGCCTACGAGCAGTACTTC. Protein: CASSLTSGAYEQYF. The V and J genes are TRBV19 and TRBJ2-7; 10 bases line up with TRBD2. The junction had 3 bases not matched to a gene; V was cut back by 5 bases and J by 2 bases. The CDR3 consists of 14 residues. Germline V gene sequence: CDR1 LNHDA, CDR2 SQIVND (reference sequence).